This section outlines one TCR beta chain sequence together with its context. The sample is drawn from a study of cytomegalovirus exposure and HLA in healthy donors. The PCR contained 60 Vbeta and 13 Jbeta primers. This table comes from immunoSEQ multiplex PCR, and its TCRdb copy is limited to in-frame clones, with some not included. The data contain over 75,000 clones, about 89% of them singletons. The origin of this receptor is a man younger than 40 in good health and CMV-seropositive. Sequencing input: PBMCs.

CDR3 DNA sequence: TGTGCCAGCAGCCCCACTCCAGGGAACCAAGAGACCCAGTACTTC. It yields the protein CASSPTPGNQETQYF. The chain employs TRBV9 and TRBJ2-5; D perhaps matches TRBD1 (5 bases). Trimming shortened V by 4 bases and J by 0 bases, and 13 bases separated the two germline ends. The CDR3 spans 15 residues. Germline CDR1 is SGDLS and CDR2 is YYNGEE. Drawing the rest from reference TRBV9 and TRBJ2-5, the complete variable domain is DSGVTQTPKHLITATGQRVTLRCSPRSGDLSVYWYQQSLDQGLQFLIQYYNGEERAKGNILERFSAQQFPDLHSELNLSSLELGDSALYFCASSPTPGNQETQYFGPGTRLLVL.